This T cell receptor (beta chain) comes out of a study of early stage breast cancer tumors. General study points: Commonly generated sequences made up most enriched TCRB sequences shared between patients. Compared with adjacent normal breast tissue, tumors showed roughly 2.4-fold greater T cell density and higher clonality.

Comment on this clone: Its antigen is still unknown.

The table came from immunoSEQ multiplex PCR; TCRdb's copy has only in-frame clones and leaves some out. The data show about 20,000 clones, 70% to 80% seen once. The CDR3 is 16 residues long. The germline gives CDR1 MNHEY, CDR2 SMNVEV (reference sequence). Deletions cut 3 bases from V and 0 bases from J, with 9 bases between. Specimen: blood. The clonotype originates from a person between 55 and 69 years old with breast cancer. The genes are TRBV27 and TRBJ1-6; no reliable D call. The CDR3 spells CASSFLGSSYNSPLHF. The CDR3 coding sequence is TGTGCCAGCAGTTTTCTGGGGAGCTCCTATAATTCACCCCTCCACTTT.